One and the same sample provided the 21 T cell receptor beta chains below, sequenced in a study of blood T cells in healthy people across ages. Sample-barcoded 5' priming and a J-beta primer mix drove a second PCR of roughly 6 to 12 cycles. TCRdb reanalysed the 5' RACE reads using MiXCR and keeps one entry per CDR3 protein. The sample lists roughly 1.5 million distinct CDR3 sequences; less than 45% were seen once. The sequencing sample was made of blood. The source is a woman between 18 and 29 years old in good health.

This clonotype has only a few counts. The rearrangement joins TRBV7-9 to TRBJ2-3; perhaps TRBD1 as D (6 bases). V shed 2 bases and J shed 0 bases, with 9 bases lying between them. Germline V CDR1 and CDR2: SEHNR, FQNEAQ (reference sequence). The CDR3 runs to 15 residues. This CDR3 reads CASSLMGASTDTQYF. CDR3 sequence (DNA): TGTGCCAGCAGCTTAATGGGGGCGAGCACAGATACGCAGTATTTT. Full variable domain (rest looked up from reference TRBV7-9 and TRBJ2-3): DTGVSQNPRHKITKRGQNVTFRCDPISEHNRLYWYRQTLGQGPEFLTYFQNEAQLEKSRLLSDRFSAERPKGSFSTLEIQRTEQGDSAMYLCASSLMGASTDTQYFGPGTRLTVL.

J is TRBJ2-4 and V is TRBV29-1; D ambiguous. V was clipped by 7 bases and J by 9 bases, with 19 bases between them. Germline V gene sequence: CDR1 SQVTM, CDR2 ANQGSEA. CDR3 size: 13 residues. The CDR3 DNA sequence: TGCAGCGCAGTAAGGCAGACCGAGTCCATTCAGTACTTC. It is translated as CSAVRQTESIQYF.

This clonotype was counted a few times. This chain uses TRBV7-9 with TRBJ1-2; TRBD1 matches 8 bases. Trimming cost V 2 bases and J 4 bases; bases outside gene matches: 12. The germline gives CDR1 SEHNR, CDR2 FQNEAQ (reference sequence). The CDR3 totals 17 residues. The CDR3 nucleotides read TGTGCCAGCAGCTTACCTCGGACAGGGTTCGACGGCTATGGCTACACCTTC. Translation: CASSLPRTGFDGYGYTF.

This chain links TRBV29-1 with TRBJ2-5, with 8 bases fitting TRBD2. The J call may be incorrect, as the DNA end agrees better with TRBJ2-7. Germline V gene data show CDR1 as SQVTM and CDR2 as ANQGSEA. The CDR3 spans 12 residues. The CDR3 DNA follows: TGCAGCGTTGCCGGGAGGGCCGTCGAGCAGTACTTC. It yields the protein CSVAGRAVEQYF.

This clonotype was detected a few times. The rearrangement uses TRBV12-3 or TRBV12-4 and TRBJ1-5, with D maybe TRBD1 (6 bases). The V end lost 3 bases, the J end lost 3 bases, and 12 bases lay between the germline ends. CDR3 size: 15 residues. The CDR3 nucleotides read TGTGCCAGCAGTTTTGGCAGGGGACCCAATCAGCCCCAGCATTTT. Amino acids: CASSFGRGPNQPQHF.

This clonotype has only a few counts. The chain combines TRBV2 with TRBJ2-5; TRBD1 or TRBD2 may be the D gene (5 bases each). Germline CDR1 and CDR2: SNHLY and FYNNEI. The V and J ends lost 3 bases and 4 bases respectively, with 12 bases between them. The CDR3 is 14 amino acids. The CDR3 bases are TGTGCCAGCAGTGAGAGGGGTCCGGGAGAGACCCAGTACTTC. It yields the protein CASSERGPGETQYF.

This clonotype showed up just a few times. The chain links TRBV20-1 to TRBJ1-5, with 10 bases lining up with TRBD1. Germline V lookup: CDR1 DFQATT, CDR2 SNEGSKA (reference sequence). V was clipped by 6 bases and J by 4 bases; unmatched bases: 9. CDR3 length equals 15 residues. DNA of the CDR3: TGCAGTGCCAGTCTTCGGACAGGGGGTAATCAGCCCCAGCATTTT. It is translated as CSASLRTGGNQPQHF.

The chain joins TRBV21-1 to TRBJ2-3. TRBV21-1 is labeled a pseudogene. The CDR3 sequence is 17 residues long. The CDR3 region has the DNA TGTGCCAGCAGCAAGTTGATCGAAACCCCTAGCACAGATACGCAGTATTTT. It encodes CASSKLIETPSTDTQYF.

This chain connects TRBV5-1 to TRBJ2-7; 9 bases agree with TRBD2. The CDR3 is made up of 15 amino acids. From germline, CDR1 is SGHRS and CDR2 YFSETQ. V shed 4 bases, J shed 0 bases, and the junction held 5 bases outside the gene matches. The CDR3 is CASSPGLAHSYEQYF. The DNA for the CDR3 is TGCGCCAGCAGCCCCGGACTAGCGCACTCCTACGAGCAGTACTTC.

This chain uses TRBV4-3 with TRBJ1-1, with D perhaps TRBD1 (6 bases). V shed 0 bases and J shed 4 bases, with 15 bases lying between them. This CDR3 is 16 amino acids long. Germline CDR1 reads LGHNA; CDR2 reads YSLEER. CDR3 in DNA: TGCGCCAGCAGCCAAGATAGTGGGGGCTATCGCACTGAAGCTTTCTTT. This translates into CASSQDSGGYRTEAFF.

This clonotype appeared a few times. The rearrangement links TRBV29-1 to TRBJ2-7; D is unclear. V lost 7 bases and J 2 bases, leaving 12 bases between the germline ends. Looked up from germline, CDR1 is SQVTM and CDR2 is ANQGSEA. This CDR3 region has 12 residues. The CDR3 nucleotides are TGCAGCGATCCCCGCCAAACCTACGAGCAGTACTTC. It specifies CSDPRQTYEQYF.

This clonotype was picked up a small number of times. The J gene is TRBJ1-6, the V gene TRBV9; 7 bases are shared with TRBD1. The germline gives CDR1 SGDLS, CDR2 YYNGEE. The CDR3 is made up of 13 amino acids. The J segment lost 10 bases and the V segment lost 4 bases, leaving 5 bases of the junction unmatched. The chain's CDR3 is CASSPRQGSPLHF. CDR3 nucleotides: TGTGCCAGCAGCCCGCGACAGGGCTCACCCCTCCACTTT.

V is TRBV4-1 and J is TRBJ2-1; 9 bases fit TRBD2. The V gene end was trimmed by 3 bases and the J gene end by 2 bases; junction bases not matched to a gene: 14. Germline V CDR1 and CDR2: MGHRA, YSYEKL. This CDR3 is 19 amino acids long. CDR3 DNA: TGCGCCAGCAGCCAGCCAGGTAGCGGGGGCCCTGAACCCTACAATGAGCAGTTCTTC. Its protein is CASSQPGSGGPEPYNEQFF.

The chain uses TRBV4-3 and TRBJ2-1; no reliable D call. The assigned J gene may be wrong: the sequence end matches TRBJ2-7 better. Germline V gene sequence: CDR1 LGHNA, CDR2 YSLEER. This CDR3 is built from 16 residues. This chain's CDR3 is CASSLIGSVTYNEQYF. The CDR3 DNA is TGCGCCAGCAGTTTGATCGGGTCAGTCACGTACAATGAGCAGTACTTC.

This clonotype has only a few counts. The CDR3 loop reads CASGTADINEQYF. DNA of the CDR3: TGTGCCAGTGGGACAGCCGACATAAACGAGCAGTACTTC. V is TRBV25-1 and J is TRBJ2-7, with 7 positions matching TRBD1. CDR3 length equals 13 residues. The J segment lost 5 bases and the V segment lost 9 bases, leaving 10 bases of the junction unmatched. Germline V gives CDR1 MGHDK, CDR2 SYGVNS.

This clonotype appeared a few times. This chain links TRBV12-3 or TRBV12-4 with TRBJ2-7; possible D gene TRBD2, 6 bases. This CDR3 region has 15 residues. V was clipped by 6 bases and J by 6 bases, with 21 bases between them. For the CDR3, the DNA is TGTGCCAGCAGCCCTGGGGCGGGACTCGCTACCGAGCAGTACTTC. It codes for CASSPGAGLATEQYF.

CDR3 DNA sequence: TGTGCCAGCAGTTACGATACAGGGTACGAGCAGTACTTC. It encodes CASSYDTGYEQYF. The V call is TRBV6-5, the J call TRBJ2-7, with D possibly matching TRBD1 (6 bases). Germline V gives CDR1 MNHEY, CDR2 SVGAGI. The CDR3 has 13 residues. V was shortened by 2 bases and J by 4 bases, with 9 bases between the two germline ends.

V and J are TRBV19 and TRBJ2-5; D is undetermined. The better agreement between TRBJ2-7 and the DNA end casts doubt on the J call. Germline V gene lookup returns CDR1 LNHDA and CDR2 SQIVND (reference sequence). The CDR3 contains 13 residues. This chain's CDR3 is CATEDQMSYEQYF. The CDR3 coding sequence is TGTGCCACTGAGGACCAGATGTCCTACGAGCAGTACTTC.

V and J are TRBV28 and TRBJ2-7, with D perhaps TRBD2 (5 bases). The V gene lost 3 bases and the J gene lost 6 bases, with 12 bases spanning the gap. CDR3 length equals 13 residues. Germline V CDR1 and CDR2: MDHEN, SYDVKM. In nucleotides, the CDR3 is TGTGCCAGCAGTTTTGGACTGCCGGGCGAGCAGTACTTC. Translated, it gives CASSFGLPGEQYF.

Only a few counts were recorded for this clonotype. V and J are TRBV7-9 and TRBJ1-1; D gene unclear. The CDR3 loop spans 11 amino acids. CDR1 and CDR2 from the germline V gene are SEHNR and FQNEAQ (reference sequence). With 5 bases removed from V and 10 bases from J, the gap between germline ends came to 11 bases. CDR3 bases: TGTGCCAGCAGCCAAAGGACGGTAGCTTTCTTT. Protein sequence: CASSQRTVAFF.

This clonotype was observed a handful of times. The chain employs TRBV10-3 and TRBJ1-1; a weak D match, TRBD1 (6 bases). CDR3 length: 13 residues. From germline, CDR1 is ENHRY and CDR2 SYGVKD. V was shortened by 2 bases and J by 7 bases, with 11 bases between the two germline ends. CDR3 loop: CAISERGDGEAFF. The CDR3 DNA follows: TGTGCCATCAGTGAGAGGGGGGACGGTGAAGCTTTCTTT.